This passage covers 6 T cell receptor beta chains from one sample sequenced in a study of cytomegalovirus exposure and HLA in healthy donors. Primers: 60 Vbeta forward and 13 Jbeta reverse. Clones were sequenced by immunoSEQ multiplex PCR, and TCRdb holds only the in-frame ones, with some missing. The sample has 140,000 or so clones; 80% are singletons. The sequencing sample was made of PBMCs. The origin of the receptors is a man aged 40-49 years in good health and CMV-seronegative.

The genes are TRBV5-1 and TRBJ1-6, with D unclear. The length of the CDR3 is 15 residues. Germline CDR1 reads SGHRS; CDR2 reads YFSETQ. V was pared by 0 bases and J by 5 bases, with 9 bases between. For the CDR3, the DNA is TGCGCCAGCAGCTTGGGAAGTAACAATAATTCACCCCTCCACTTT. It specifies CASSLGSNNNSPLHF.

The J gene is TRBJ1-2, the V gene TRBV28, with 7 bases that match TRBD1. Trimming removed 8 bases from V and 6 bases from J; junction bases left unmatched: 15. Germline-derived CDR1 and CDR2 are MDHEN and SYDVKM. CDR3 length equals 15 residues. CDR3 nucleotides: TGTGCCAGCGGACGTTTATCGGGACAGCAGAATGGCTACACCTTC. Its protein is CASGRLSGQQNGYTF.

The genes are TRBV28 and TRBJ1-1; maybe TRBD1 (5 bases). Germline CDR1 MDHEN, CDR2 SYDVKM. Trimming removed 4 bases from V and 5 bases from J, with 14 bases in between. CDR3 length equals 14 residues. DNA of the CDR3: TGTGCCAGCAGTTATGGGGCCATGGAGACTGAAGCTTTCTTT. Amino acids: CASSYGAMETEAFF.

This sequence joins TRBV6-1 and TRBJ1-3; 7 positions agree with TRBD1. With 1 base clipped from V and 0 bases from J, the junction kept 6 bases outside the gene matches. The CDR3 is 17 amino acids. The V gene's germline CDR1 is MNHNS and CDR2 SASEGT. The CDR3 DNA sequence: TGTGCCAGCAGTGAAGGAACCAGGGGGAGCTCTGGAAACACCATATATTTT. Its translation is CASSEGTRGSSGNTIYF.

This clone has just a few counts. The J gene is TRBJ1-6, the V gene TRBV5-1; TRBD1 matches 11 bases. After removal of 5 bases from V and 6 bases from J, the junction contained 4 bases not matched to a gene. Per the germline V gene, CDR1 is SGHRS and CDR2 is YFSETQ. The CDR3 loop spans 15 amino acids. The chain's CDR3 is CASRQDRGLNSPLHF. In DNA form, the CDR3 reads TGCGCCAGCAGGCAGGACAGGGGGCTTAATTCACCCCTCCACTTT.

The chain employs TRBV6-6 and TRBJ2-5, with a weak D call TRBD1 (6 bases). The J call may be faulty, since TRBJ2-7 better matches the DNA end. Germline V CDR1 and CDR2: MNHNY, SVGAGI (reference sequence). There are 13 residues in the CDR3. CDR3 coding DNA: TGTGCCAGCAGGAAGGACAGACTCTACGAGCAGTACTTC. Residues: CASRKDRLYEQYF.